The rows below give T cell receptor beta chains drawn from one sample of a study of regulatory T cells in long-lasting Graves disease. TCRdb analysed the multiplex PCR reads with MiXCR anew, one entry per CDR3 protein. The table lists approximately 540,000 distinct CDR3 sequences, about 12% of them singletons. These records were also assigned to another study, of T cells in Graves' hyperthyroidism and ophthalmopathy.

The source was peripheral blood mononuclear cells (PBMCs), collected at new diagnosis, from a patient treated with antithyroid drugs. The source is a woman aged 25 to 45 with Graves disease. CDR3s include the opening cysteine and the closing phenylalanine or tryptophan. A D gene is named only where the DNA matches it firmly. Some rows mark clone size as missing; the rest say once, few, many or name a class of expanded clone.

V	length	J	D	size	CDR3	DNA
TRBV28	15	TRBJ1-4	TRBD1	few	CASSTRQGKNEKLFF	TGTGCCAGCAGTACCAGACAGGGAAAGAATGAAAAACTGTTTTTT
TRBV24-1	18	TRBJ2-7	TRBD2	many	CATSDGRTSGSRWYEQYF	TGTGCCACCAGTGATGGAAGGACTAGCGGGAGCAGGTGGTACGAGCAGTACTTC
TRBV19	14	TRBJ2-7	-	-	CASSIPGARYEQYF	TGTGCCAGTAGTATTCCGGGGGCAAGGTACGAGCAGTACTTC
TRBV19	19	TRBJ1-5	-	-	CASSIDLTGVGYSNQPQHF	TGTGCCAGTAGTATAGATCTCACAGGCGTGGGGTATAGCAATCAGCCCCAGCATTTT
TRBV6-1	16	TRBJ2-5	-	many	CASSEAERVRGETQYF	TGTGCCAGCAGTGAAGCGGAGAGGGTCCGAGGGGAGACCCAGTACTTC
TRBV11-1	18	TRBJ2-1	TRBD2	-	CASSLVPTSGSSMNEQFF	TGTGCCAGCAGCTTAGTTCCCACTAGCGGGAGTTCTATGAATGAGCAGTTCTTC
TRBV11-2	15	TRBJ1-2	-	many	CASSLMTEPFYGYTF	TGTGCCAGCAGCTTAATGACAGAGCCTTTCTATGGCTACACCTTC
TRBV4-1	19	TRBJ2-2	-	-	CASSQRYPGGTSNTGELFF	TGCGCCAGCAGCCAACGTTACCCTGGCGGGACATCGAACACCGGGGAGCTGTTTTTT
TRBV20-1	19	TRBJ2-1	TRBD2	many	CSARVDRGTGTSGHNEQFF	TGCAGTGCTAGAGTAGATCGAGGAACCGGGACTAGCGGTCACAATGAGCAGTTCTTC
TRBV9	15	TRBJ2-5	TRBD2	many	CTSSAGTSGQETQYF	TGTACCAGCAGCGCCGGGACTAGCGGCCAAGAGACCCAGTACTTC
TRBV2	12	TRBJ2-5	-	many	CASKGDKKTQYF	TGTGCCAGCAAAGGGGATAAGAAGACCCAGTACTTC
TRBV18	16	TRBJ2-2	-	many	CASSPYAGGRTGELFF	TGTGCCAGCTCACCGTACGCGGGTGGAAGGACCGGGGAGCTGTTTTTT
TRBV7-2	14	TRBJ1-6	-	many	CASRPPGPNSPLHF	TGTGCCAGCAGACCGCCGGGGCCTAATTCACCCCTCCACTTT
TRBV11-2	16	TRBJ2-7	TRBD2	many	CASSLGPGREGHEQYF	TGTGCCAGCAGCTTAGGGCCGGGGCGGGAGGGCCACGAGCAGTACTTC
TRBV15	14	TRBJ2-1	-	many	CATSIRAGTYEQFF	TGTGCCACCAGCATCAGAGCGGGTACCTATGAGCAGTTCTTC